The rows below give T cell receptor beta chains drawn from one sample of a study of identical twins. TCRdb ran MiXCR on the 5' RACE reads and lists one entry per CDR3 protein. The sample lists 1.5 million to 2 million distinct CDR3 sequences, less than 40% occurring once. The sequencing input was cord blood. The source is a newborn girl in good health. CDR3s include the opening cysteine and the closing phenylalanine or tryptophan. Fields, in order: V gene, J gene, D gene, clone size, CDR3 protein, CDR3 DNA. The D gene is left open where the match is weak. Clone size is not always given. Where it is, it says once, few, many or a class for expanded clones.

V: TRBV4-1
J: TRBJ2-3
D: -
size: -
CDR3: CASSQYRATDTQYF
DNA: TGCGCCAGCAGCCAGTACCGAGCAACAGATACGCAGTATTTT

V: TRBV7-9
J: TRBJ1-1
D: -
size: -
CDR3: CASSFSAGFNTEAFF
DNA: TGTGCCAGCAGCTTTTCGGCGGGGTTTAACACTGAAGCTTTCTTT

V: TRBV6-5
J: TRBJ1-2
D: TRBD1
size: -
CDR3: CASSYPGTGRMVNYGYTF
DNA: TGTGCCAGCAGTTACCCCGGGACAGGGAGGATGGTTAACTATGGCTACACCTTC

V: TRBV4-1
J: TRBJ1-1
D: TRBD1
size: -
CDR3: CASTDGQGAGAFF
DNA: TGCGCCAGCACGGACGGGCAGGGGGCGGGAGCTTTCTTT

V: TRBV20-1
J: TRBJ2-1
D: -
size: -
CDR3: CSAGLLNEQFF
DNA: TGCAGTGCTGGACTATTAAATGAGCAGTTCTTC

V: TRBV6-1
J: TRBJ1-2
D: -
size: -
CDR3: CASSAPDVYGYTF
DNA: TGTGCCAGCAGTGCCCCTGACGTATATGGCTACACCTTC

V: TRBV5-1
J: TRBJ2-7
D: -
size: -
CDR3: CARSLGEIEGEQYF
DNA: TGCGCCAGGAGCTTGGGAGAGATTGAGGGCGAGCAGTACTTC

V: TRBV20-1
J: TRBJ2-7
D: -
size: -
CDR3: CSADDNHPSYEQYF
DNA: TGCAGTGCCGACGACAACCACCCATCCTACGAGCAGTACTTC

V: TRBV4-2
J: TRBJ2-1
D: -
size: -
CDR3: CASSQARAMNEQFF
DNA: TGTGCCAGCAGCCAAGCCCGGGCGATGAATGAGCAGTTCTTC

V: TRBV24-1
J: TRBJ1-2
D: -
size: -
CDR3: CATSRKKANYGYTF
DNA: TGTGCCACCAGTCGTAAGAAGGCTAACTATGGCTACACCTTC

V: TRBV15
J: TRBJ1-2
D: -
size: many
CDR3: CATSPLTTGYGYTF
DNA: TGTGCCACCAGCCCTCTGACTACAGGGTATGGCTACACCTTC

V: TRBV7-2
J: TRBJ2-3
D: -
size: -
CDR3: CASSLFYSLASTDTQYF
DNA: TGTGCCAGCAGCTTATTCTACTCTTTAGCTAGCACAGATACGCAGTATTTT

V: TRBV20-1
J: TRBJ1-2
D: -
size: -
CDR3: CSASPGTYYGYTF
DNA: TGCAGTGCCAGCCCCGGGACTTACTATGGCTACACCTTC

V: TRBV15
J: TRBJ2-3
D: -
size: many
CDR3: CATSRDPGDGDTQYF
DNA: TGTGCCACCAGCAGAGATCCGGGGGATGGAGATACGCAGTATTTT

V: TRBV2
J: TRBJ2-2
D: -
size: few
CDR3: CASKLRYTGELFF
DNA: TGTGCCAGCAAGCTCAGATACACCGGGGAGCTGTTTTTT

V: TRBV9
J: TRBJ2-3
D: TRBD2
size: few
CDR3: CASSVVLGGRTDTQYF
DNA: TGTGCCAGCAGCGTAGTACTGGGAGGGCGCACAGATACGCAGTATTTT

V: TRBV27
J: TRBJ2-5
D: -
size: -
CDR3: CASSPLLVRPYNEQYF
DNA: TGTGCCAGCAGTCCACTCCTGGTCCGACCCTACAATGAGCAGTACTTC

V: TRBV20-1
J: TRBJ2-3
D: TRBD2
size: few
CDR3: CSARLAAGDTQYF
DNA: TGCAGTGCCCGACTAGCGGCGGGAGATACGCAGTATTTT

V: TRBV20-1
J: TRBJ2-1
D: TRBD2
size: -
CDR3: CSANRGDSYNEQFF
DNA: TGCAGTGCTAACCGGGGGGATTCCTACAATGAGCAGTTCTTC

V: TRBV14
J: TRBJ2-2
D: TRBD1
size: -
CDR3: CASSQERGTGATGELFF
DNA: TGTGCCAGCAGCCAGGAAAGGGGAACAGGGGCCACCGGGGAGCTGTTTTTT

V: TRBV20-1
J: TRBJ2-3
D: -
size: -
CDR3: CSASFGDTQYF
DNA: TGCAGTGCTAGTTTCGGGGATACGCAGTATTTT

V: TRBV7-8
J: TRBJ2-7
D: TRBD2
size: -
CDR3: CASSLALVSGSYNEQYF
DNA: TGTGCCAGCAGCTTAGCGCTGGTTAGCGGGAGCTACAATGAGCAGTACTTC

V: TRBV12-3/TRBV12-4
J: TRBJ1-5
D: -
size: few
CDR3: CASSPTSSQPQHF
DNA: TGTGCCAGCAGTCCCACCTCAAGCCAGCCCCAGCATTTT